What follows describes a single T cell receptor beta chain. The antigen is undetermined. The data were taken from a study of T cell responses to AZD1222 COVID-19 vaccine. Study-wide findings and caveats: Among vaccine-associated CD4 TCRs, coverage spanned spike, with dominance at 160-218 and 743-854. Among the donors, most were white British and more were female, and clonal diversity was possibly underestimated.

The table came from immunoSEQ multiplex PCR; TCRdb's copy has only in-frame clones and leaves some out. This table holds over 100,000 clones, around 84% found once. Germline trimming cut 5 bases from V and 0 bases from J; bases unmatched to any gene: 8. This CDR3 region has 19 residues. Germline V lookup: CDR1 MDHEN, CDR2 SYDVKM. The chain joins TRBV28 to TRBJ2-1; 15 nucleotides agree with TRBD2. This specimen was peripheral blood, taken on day 0 of AZD1222 vaccination. The TCR sequence derives from an adult in good health. The CDR3 loop reads CASSPRPGLAGGSYNEQFF. The CDR3 DNA reads as TGTGCCAGCAGTCCCCGACCGGGACTAGCGGGGGGCTCCTACAATGAGCAGTTCTTC.